Below, 9 T cell receptor beta chains from the same sample are listed, as sequenced in a study of molecular identifiers for immune sequencing clone quantification. TCRdb fed the PCR reads into MiXCR, producing one record per CDR3 protein. The sample lists about 640,000 distinct CDR3 sequences, approximately 20% occurring once. Sample: naive CD8+ T cells from blood, with Jurkat cell RNA spiked in. This sample's subset: FACS-sorted CD8+CD4-CCR7+CD45RA+ naive T cells. All receptors derive from a human donor in good health. Some libraries in this study had Jurkat cell RNA spiked in.

Worth noting for this clonotype: One base away lies a much larger clone, so this may be a sequencing read error. The CDR3 sequence is CASSGGGRAADTQYF. The CDR3, as DNA: TGTGCCAGCAGCGGAGGCGGGAGGGCCGCAGATACGCAGTATTTT. The chain recombines TRBV9 with TRBJ2-3, with 9 nucleotides matching TRBD2. Trimming at V came to 3 bases and at J to 4 bases, leaving 6 bases not matched to a gene. Germline V gene sequence: CDR1 SGDLS, CDR2 YYNGEE. This CDR3 spans 15 amino acids.

This clonotype was recorded only once. It may be a read error: a sequence one base away is much more abundant. The gene calls are TRBV7-9 and TRBJ2-7, with 8 bases aligning to TRBD1. The CDR3 covers 15 residues. CDR1 is SEHNR and CDR2 is FQNEAQ in the germline V gene (reference sequence). This chain's CDR3 is CTSSTRDRNFYEQYF. The CDR3, as DNA: TGTACCAGCAGCACCCGGGACAGGAATTTCTACGAGCAGTACTTC. The full variable domain, in which reference TRBV7-9 and TRBJ2-7 provide the parts outside the CDR3, is DTGVSQNPRHKITKRGQNVTFRCDPISEHNRLYWYRQTLGQGPEFLTYFQNEAQLEKSRLLSDRFSAERPKGSFSTLEIQRTEQGDSAMYLCTSSTRDRNFYEQYFGPGTRLTVT.

The rearrangement links TRBV20-1 to TRBJ2-6; either TRBD1 or TRBD2 may fit D (5 bases each). In germline, CDR1 is DFQATT, CDR2 SNEGSKA (reference sequence). This CDR3 has 16 amino acids. Trimming shortened V by 6 bases and J by 1 base, and 16 bases separated the two germline ends. The CDR3: CSARGNPGSGANVLTF. The CDR3 region has the DNA TGCAGTGCGAGGGGAAACCCTGGTTCTGGGGCCAACGTCCTGACTTTC.

The chain combines TRBV13 with TRBJ2-7, with D possibly called TRBD1 or TRBD2 (6 bases each). This CDR3 region has 14 residues. The germline V and J ends were trimmed by 7 bases and 4 bases, with 17 bases remaining between them. CDR1 PRHDT and CDR2 FYEKMQ come from the germline V gene (reference sequence). The CDR3 here is CASKPWGAGYEQYF. The CDR3 coding sequence is TGTGCCAGCAAACCTTGGGGGGCAGGTTACGAGCAGTACTTC.

This clonotype has at least ten counts. The chain uses TRBV5-5 and TRBJ2-7, with unresolved D. CDR1 and CDR2 from the germline V gene are SGHKS and YYEKEE (reference sequence). Between the trimmed V and J ends, which lost 4 bases and 3 bases, there was a span of 14 bases. The CDR3 is 14 residues long. CDR3 in DNA: TGTGCCAGCAGCCCCATAAGGAGTTTCTACGAGCAGTACTTC. Its translation: CASSPIRSFYEQYF.

This clonotype occurred many times. The chain joins TRBV12-3 or TRBV12-4 to TRBJ1-5; possibly TRBD1 for D (6 bases). This CDR3 comprises 13 residues. The germline V and J ends were trimmed by 5 bases and 4 bases, with 9 bases remaining between them. The CDR3 nucleotides read TGTGCCAGCAGTGCCCAGGGGAATCAGCCCCAGCATTTT. As protein: CASSAQGNQPQHF.

As concerns this clonotype: This sequence may be a read error, since a much larger clone differs from it by one base. CDR3 sequence: CASSGGRPYEQYF. The DNA for the CDR3 is TGTGCCAGCAGCGGCGGGAGGCCCTACGAGCAGTACTTC. This chain uses TRBV5-6 with TRBJ2-7; 8 bases map to TRBD2. The germline CDR1 and CDR2 sequences are SGHDT and YYEEEE. V shed 4 bases, J shed 2 bases, and the junction held 2 bases outside the gene matches. This CDR3 comprises 13 residues.

This clonotype has a count of ten or more. The chain is built from TRBV7-9 and TRBJ1-1; D unclear. The V gene lost 5 bases and the J gene lost 0 bases, with 10 bases spanning the gap. This CDR3 is 14 amino acids long. Germline values: CDR1 SEHNR, CDR2 FQNEAQ (reference sequence). CDR3 loop: CASSGRTVNTEAFF. The CDR3 region has the DNA TGTGCCAGCAGCGGTCGAACTGTGAACACTGAAGCTTTCTTT.

This sequence joins TRBV23-1 and TRBJ2-7; possibly TRBD2 for D (5 bases). TRBV23-1 is an ORF, with its function uncertain. This CDR3 contains 11 residues. V lost 10 bases to trimming and J lost 5 bases, with 12 bases between them. This CDR3 is CATSIGDEQYF. In DNA form, the CDR3 reads TGCGCCACTTCGATCGGGGACGAGCAGTACTTC.